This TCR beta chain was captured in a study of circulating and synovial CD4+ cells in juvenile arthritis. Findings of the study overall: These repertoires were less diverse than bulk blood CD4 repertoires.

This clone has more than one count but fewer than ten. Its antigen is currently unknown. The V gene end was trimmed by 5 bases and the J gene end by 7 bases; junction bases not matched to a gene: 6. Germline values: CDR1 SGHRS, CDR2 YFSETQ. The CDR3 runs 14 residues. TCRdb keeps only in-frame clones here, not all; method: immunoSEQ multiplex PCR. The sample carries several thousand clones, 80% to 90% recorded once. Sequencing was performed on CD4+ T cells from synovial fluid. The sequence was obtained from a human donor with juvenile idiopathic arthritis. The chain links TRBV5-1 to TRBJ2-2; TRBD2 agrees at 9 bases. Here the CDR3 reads CASRDLAGNGELFF. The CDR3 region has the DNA TGCGCCAGCAGGGACCTAGCGGGAAACGGGGAGCTGTTTTTT.